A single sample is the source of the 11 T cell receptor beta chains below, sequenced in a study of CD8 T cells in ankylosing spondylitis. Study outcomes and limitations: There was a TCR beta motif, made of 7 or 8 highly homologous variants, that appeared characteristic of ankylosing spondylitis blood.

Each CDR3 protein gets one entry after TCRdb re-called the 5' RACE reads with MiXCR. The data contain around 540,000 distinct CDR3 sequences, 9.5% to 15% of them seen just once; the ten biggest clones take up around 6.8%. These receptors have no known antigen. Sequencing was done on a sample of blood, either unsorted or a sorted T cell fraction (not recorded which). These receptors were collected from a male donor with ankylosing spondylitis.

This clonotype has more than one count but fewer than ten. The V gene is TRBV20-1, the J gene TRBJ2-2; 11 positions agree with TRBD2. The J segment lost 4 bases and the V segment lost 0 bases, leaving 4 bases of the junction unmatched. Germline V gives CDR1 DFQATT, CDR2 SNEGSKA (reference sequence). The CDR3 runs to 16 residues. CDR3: CSAREVAGGVTGELFF. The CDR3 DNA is TGCAGTGCTAGAGAAGTAGCGGGAGGGGTCACCGGGGAGCTGTTTTTT.

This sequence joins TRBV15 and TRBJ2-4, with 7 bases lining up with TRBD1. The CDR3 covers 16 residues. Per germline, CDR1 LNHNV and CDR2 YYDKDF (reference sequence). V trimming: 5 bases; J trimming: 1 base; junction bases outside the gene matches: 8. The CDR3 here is CATSGTMTGAKNIQYF. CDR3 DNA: TGTGCCACCAGCGGGACCATGACAGGGGCCAAAAACATTCAGTACTTC. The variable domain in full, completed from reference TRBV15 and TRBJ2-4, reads DAMVIQNPRYQVTQFGKPVTLSCSQTLNHNVMYWYQQKSSQAPKLLFHYYDKDFNNEADTPDNFQSRRPNTSFCFLDIRSPGLGDTAMYLCATSGTMTGAKNIQYFGAGTRLSVL.

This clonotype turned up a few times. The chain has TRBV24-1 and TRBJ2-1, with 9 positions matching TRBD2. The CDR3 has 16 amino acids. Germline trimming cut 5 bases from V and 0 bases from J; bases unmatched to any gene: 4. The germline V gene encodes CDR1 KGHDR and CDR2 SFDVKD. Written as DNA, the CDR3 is TGTGCCACCAGTGGTAGCGGGGGTGGCTCCTACAATGAGCAGTTCTTC. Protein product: CATSGSGGGSYNEQFF.

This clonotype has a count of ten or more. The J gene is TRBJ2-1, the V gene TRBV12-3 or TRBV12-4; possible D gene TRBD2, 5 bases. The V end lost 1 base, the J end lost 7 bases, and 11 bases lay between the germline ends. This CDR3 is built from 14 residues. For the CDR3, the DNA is TGTGCCAGCAGTTTAGATGAGGGCGGGAATGAGCAGTTCTTC. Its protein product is CASSLDEGGNEQFF.

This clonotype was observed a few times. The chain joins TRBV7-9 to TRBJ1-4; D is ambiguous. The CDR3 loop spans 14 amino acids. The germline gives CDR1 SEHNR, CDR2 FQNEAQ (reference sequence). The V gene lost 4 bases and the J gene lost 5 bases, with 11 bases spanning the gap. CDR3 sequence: CASSSEWRNEKLFF. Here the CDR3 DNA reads TGTGCCAGCAGCTCCGAGTGGAGAAATGAAAAACTGTTTTTT.

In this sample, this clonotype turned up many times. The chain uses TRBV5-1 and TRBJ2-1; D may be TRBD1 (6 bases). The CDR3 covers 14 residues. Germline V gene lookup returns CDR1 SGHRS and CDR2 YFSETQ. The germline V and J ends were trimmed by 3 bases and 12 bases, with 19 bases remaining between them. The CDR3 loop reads CASSSKPDGTPQFF. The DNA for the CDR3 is TGCGCCAGCAGCTCGAAACCAGACGGGACACCGCAGTTCTTC.

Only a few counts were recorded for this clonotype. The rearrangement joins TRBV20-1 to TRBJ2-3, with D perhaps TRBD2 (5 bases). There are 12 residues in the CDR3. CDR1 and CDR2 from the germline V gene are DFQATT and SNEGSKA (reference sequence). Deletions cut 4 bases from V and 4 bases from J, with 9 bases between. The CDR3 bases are TGCAGTGCTATAACTAGTGCAGATACGCAGTATTTT. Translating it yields CSAITSADTQYF.

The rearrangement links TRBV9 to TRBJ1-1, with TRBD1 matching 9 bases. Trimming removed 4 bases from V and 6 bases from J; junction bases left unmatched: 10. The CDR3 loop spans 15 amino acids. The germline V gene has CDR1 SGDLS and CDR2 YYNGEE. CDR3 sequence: CASSLRTGAFAEAFF. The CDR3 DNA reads TGTGCCAGCAGCTTGAGGACAGGGGCGTTCGCTGAAGCTTTCTTT. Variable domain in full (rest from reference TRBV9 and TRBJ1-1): DSGVTQTPKHLITATGQRVTLRCSPRSGDLSVYWYQQSLDQGLQFLIQYYNGEERAKGNILERFSAQQFPDLHSELNLSSLELGDSALYFCASSLRTGAFAEAFFGQGTRLTVV.

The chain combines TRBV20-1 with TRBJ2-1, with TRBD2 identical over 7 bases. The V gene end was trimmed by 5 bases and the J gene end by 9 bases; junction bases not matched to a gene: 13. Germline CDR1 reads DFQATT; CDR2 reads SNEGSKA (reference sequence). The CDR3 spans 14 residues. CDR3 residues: CSAAGGRVTGEQFF. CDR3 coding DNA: TGCAGTGCTGCAGGCGGGAGAGTGACGGGTGAGCAGTTCTTC.

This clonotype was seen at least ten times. The CDR3 DNA is TGCGCCAGCAGCTTGGTCCTAGCGGGAGGCCAGTACAATGAGCAGTTCTTC. Residues: CASSLVLAGGQYNEQFF. V gene TRBV5-1 combines with J gene TRBJ2-1, with 11 bases identical to TRBD2. CDR3 size: 17 residues. The J segment lost 4 bases and the V segment lost 0 bases, leaving 6 bases of the junction unmatched. The germline CDR1 and CDR2 sequences are SGHRS and YFSETQ. Full variable domain (outside the CDR3, taken from reference TRBV5-1 and TRBJ2-1): KAGVTQTPRYLIKTRGQQVTLSCSPISGHRSVSWYQQTPGQGLQFLFEYFSETQRNKGNFPGRFSGRQFSNSRSEMNVSTLELGDSALYLCASSLVLAGGQYNEQFFGPGTRLTVL.

The CDR3 reads CASSYSHPRDQPQHF. The CDR3 DNA is TGTGCCAGCAGTTACTCGCACCCGAGGGATCAGCCCCAGCATTTT. This chain uses TRBV6-5 with TRBJ1-5; no clear D gene. The V gene's germline CDR1 is MNHEY and CDR2 SVGAGI. V lost 0 bases to trimming and J lost 5 bases, with 11 bases between them. CDR3 size: 15 residues.